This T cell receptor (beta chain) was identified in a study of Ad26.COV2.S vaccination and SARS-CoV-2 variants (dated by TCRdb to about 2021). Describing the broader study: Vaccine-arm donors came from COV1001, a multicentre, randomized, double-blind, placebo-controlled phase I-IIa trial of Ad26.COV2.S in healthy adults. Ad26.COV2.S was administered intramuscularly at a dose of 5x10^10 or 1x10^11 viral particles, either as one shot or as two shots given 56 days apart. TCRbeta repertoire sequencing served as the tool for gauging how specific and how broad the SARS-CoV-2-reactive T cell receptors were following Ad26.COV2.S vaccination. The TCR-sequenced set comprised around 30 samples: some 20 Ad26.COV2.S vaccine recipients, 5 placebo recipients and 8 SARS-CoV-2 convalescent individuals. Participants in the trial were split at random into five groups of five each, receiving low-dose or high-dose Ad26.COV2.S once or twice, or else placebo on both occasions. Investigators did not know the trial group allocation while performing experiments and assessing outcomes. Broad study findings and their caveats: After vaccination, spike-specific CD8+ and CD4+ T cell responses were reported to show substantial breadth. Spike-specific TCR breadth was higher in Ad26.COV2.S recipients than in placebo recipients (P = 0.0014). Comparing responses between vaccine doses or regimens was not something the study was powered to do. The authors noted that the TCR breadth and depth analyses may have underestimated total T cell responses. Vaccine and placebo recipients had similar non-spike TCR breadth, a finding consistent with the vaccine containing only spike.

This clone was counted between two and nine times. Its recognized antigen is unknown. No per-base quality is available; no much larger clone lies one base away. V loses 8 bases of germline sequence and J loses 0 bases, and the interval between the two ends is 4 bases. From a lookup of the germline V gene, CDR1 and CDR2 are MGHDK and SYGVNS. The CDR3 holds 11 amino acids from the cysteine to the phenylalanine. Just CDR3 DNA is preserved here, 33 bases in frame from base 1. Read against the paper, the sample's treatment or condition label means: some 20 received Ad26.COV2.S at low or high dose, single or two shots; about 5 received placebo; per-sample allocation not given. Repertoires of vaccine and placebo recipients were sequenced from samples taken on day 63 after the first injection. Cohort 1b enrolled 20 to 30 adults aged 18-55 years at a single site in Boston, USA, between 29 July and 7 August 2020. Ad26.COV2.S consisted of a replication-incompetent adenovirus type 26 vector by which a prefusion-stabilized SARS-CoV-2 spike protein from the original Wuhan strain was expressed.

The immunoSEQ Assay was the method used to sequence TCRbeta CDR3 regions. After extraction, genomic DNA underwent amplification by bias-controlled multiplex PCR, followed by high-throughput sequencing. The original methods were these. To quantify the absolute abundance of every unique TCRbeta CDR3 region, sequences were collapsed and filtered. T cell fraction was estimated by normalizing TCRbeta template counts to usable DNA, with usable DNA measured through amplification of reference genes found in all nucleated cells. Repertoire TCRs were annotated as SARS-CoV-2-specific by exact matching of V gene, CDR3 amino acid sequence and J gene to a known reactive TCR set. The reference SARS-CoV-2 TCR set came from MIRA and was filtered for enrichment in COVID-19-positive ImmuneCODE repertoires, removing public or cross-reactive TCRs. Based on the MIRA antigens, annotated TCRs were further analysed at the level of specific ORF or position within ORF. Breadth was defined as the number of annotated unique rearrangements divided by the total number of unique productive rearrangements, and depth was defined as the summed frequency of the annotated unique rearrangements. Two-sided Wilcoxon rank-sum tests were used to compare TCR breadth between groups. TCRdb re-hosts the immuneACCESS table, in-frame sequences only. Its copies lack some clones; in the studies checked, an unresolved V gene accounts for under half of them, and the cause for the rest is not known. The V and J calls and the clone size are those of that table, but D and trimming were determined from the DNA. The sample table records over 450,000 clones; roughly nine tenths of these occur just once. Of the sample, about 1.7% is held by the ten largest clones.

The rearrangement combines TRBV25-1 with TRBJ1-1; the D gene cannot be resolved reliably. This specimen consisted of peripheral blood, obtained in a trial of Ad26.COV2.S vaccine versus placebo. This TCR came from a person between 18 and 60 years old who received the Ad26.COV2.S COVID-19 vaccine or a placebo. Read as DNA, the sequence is TGTGCCAGCGGGATGAACACTGAAGCTTTCTTT. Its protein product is CASGMNTEAFF.